This T cell receptor (beta chain) was sequenced for a study of molecular identifiers for immune sequencing clone quantification. Overall study context: Four of five RNA aliquots from approximately 20,000 or 98,000 naive CD8 T cells were sequenced. Study-wide results and limits: Among effectors, clones above 20 RNA copies held over 98% of molecules; among naive cells, under 1%. Among 850,000 to 1,000,000 naive cells, spiked Jurkat TCR RNA from a single cell was reportedly detectable.

TCRdb ran MiXCR on the PCR reads and lists one entry per CDR3 protein. This table holds about 60,000 distinct CDR3 sequences, under 20% found once. CDR3 size: 12 residues. Germline V gene data show CDR1 as DFQATT and CDR2 as SNEGSKA (reference sequence). V was cut by 6 bases and J by 0 bases, with 8 bases left in between. Comment on this clonotype: Its antigen remains unidentified. It may be a read error: a sequence one base away is much more abundant. The conserved closing phenylalanine or tryptophan is absent in this CDR3, likely reflecting a read error.

This sequence originates from a human donor in good health. Some libraries in this study had Jurkat cell RNA spiked in. The genes are TRBV20-1 and TRBJ2-5; no definite D call. What was sequenced was naive CD8+ T cells from blood, with Jurkat cell RNA spiked in. Subset described: FACS-sorted CD8+CD4-CCR7+CD45RA+ naive T cells. The chain's CDR3 is CSARAYQETQYS. For the CDR3, the DNA is TGCAGTGCCCGGGCGTACCAAGAGACCCAGTACTCC.